Below, 26 T cell receptor beta chains from the same sample are listed, as sequenced in a study of spatial heterogeneity in lung cancer. Whole-study results and caveats: The study found that expanded intratumoral alpha and beta TCR counts tracked tumor mutation counts.

One entry per CDR3 protein, called by TCRdb with MiXCR from the 5' RACE reads. The sample holds some 10,000 distinct CDR3 sequences, about 12% seen once. Their specific antigens are unknown. Regarding time point: sample taken at primary tumor resection. The sample here was lung tumor tissue, taken at surgery. These receptors were collected from a female donor with early-stage non-small cell lung cancer.

This clonotype occurred many times. The genes are TRBV7-9 and TRBJ1-5, with D unclear. The germline gives CDR1 SEHNR, CDR2 FQNEAQ (reference sequence). Trimming left V 5 bases short and J 6 bases short, with 11 bases between. This CDR3 has 13 amino acids. Here the CDR3 DNA reads TGTGCCAGCAGCCGGACCGCTTTTCAGCCCCAGCATTTT. This codes for CASSRTAFQPQHF.

This clonotype was detected many times. The chain is built from TRBV3-1 and TRBJ2-7; unclear D gene. The CDR3 loop spans 11 amino acids. Germline CDR1 is LGHDT and CDR2 is YNNKEL (reference sequence). The V and J ends lost 2 bases and 5 bases respectively, with 4 bases between them. The CDR3 region is CASSQTNEQYF. CDR3 DNA sequence: TGTGCCAGCAGCCAAACCAACGAGCAGTACTTC.

This clonotype came up many times. The chain employs TRBV7-2 and TRBJ2-5; no firm D call. CDR3 size: 16 residues. V lost 5 bases and J lost 5, with 21 bases in between. CDR1 and CDR2 (germline): SGHTA, FQGNSA. The CDR3 sequence: CASSLQPPLAGETQYF. CDR3 nucleotide sequence: TGTGCCAGCAGCCTACAACCTCCCTTAGCCGGGGAGACCCAGTACTTC.

The chain links TRBV18 to TRBJ2-3, with D possibly called TRBD1 or TRBD2 (5 bases each). The CDR3 consists of 14 residues. Trimming pared 3 bases from V and 8 bases from J, leaving 15 bases between. Germline V gives CDR1 KGHSH, CDR2 LQKENI. CDR3 region: CASSPRGGGFTQYF. The CDR3 DNA is TGTGCCAGCTCACCCCGGGGCGGTGGGTTTACGCAGTATTTT.

The genes are TRBV11-2 and TRBJ1-4; 8 bases are a match to TRBD1. Looked up from germline, CDR1 is SGHAT and CDR2 is FQNNGV. The CDR3 is 15 amino acids. After removal of 5 bases from V and 0 bases from J, the junction contained 2 bases not matched to a gene. The CDR3 DNA reads TGTGCCAGCAGCGACAGGGGCGCAACTAATGAAAAACTGTTTTTT. It translates to CASSDRGATNEKLFF.

This clonotype was recorded at least ten times. The V and J genes are TRBV7-2 and TRBJ1-3; 8 bases are a match to TRBD1. Germline CDR1 is SGHTA and CDR2 is FQGNSA. The trim removed 3 bases at V and 0 bases at J, leaving 7 bases unmatched. The CDR3 runs 17 residues. The CDR3 DNA follows: TGTGCCAGCAGCTTGCAGGGGGCGTTATCCTCTGGAAACACCATATATTTT. It translates to CASSLQGALSSGNTIYF.

This clonotype was seen once. A much larger clone differs from this one at a single base, so this may be a read error. This chain connects TRBV10-2 to TRBJ2-3, with D tentatively TRBD1 (5 bases). From germline, CDR1 is WSHSY and CDR2 SAAADI. V was trimmed by 2 bases and J by 8 bases, leaving 11 bases between them. The CDR3 length is 13 residues. The CDR3 DNA reads TGCGCCAGCAGTGAGGGGGCGCGATGTACGCAGTATTTT. Protein sequence: CASSEGARCTQYF.

This clonotype came up many times. This rearrangement joins TRBV7-2 to TRBJ2-7, with a tentative D call TRBD2 (7 bases). The V gene's germline CDR1 is SGHTA and CDR2 FQGNSA. The CDR3 sequence is 14 residues long. Trimming left V 1 base short and J 6 bases short, with 13 bases between. The CDR3 here is CASSLDSGGREQYF. The CDR3 bases are TGTGCCAGCAGCTTAGACTCCGGGGGGCGCGAGCAGTACTTC.

The sample holds a few counts of this clonotype. The chain recombines TRBV30 with TRBJ1-6, with 10 positions matching TRBD1. The CDR3 is 15 amino acids. The germline V gene encodes CDR1 GTSNPN and CDR2 SVGIG (reference sequence). V dropped 2 bases and J dropped 10; count of bases not matched to a gene: 8. The CDR3 nucleotides are TGTGCCTGGAGTCAGGGGGGACAGGGGACCTCACCCCTCCACTTT. Encoded protein: CAWSQGGQGTSPLHF.

This clonotype occurred once. This may be a read error, as it is one base from a much larger clone. The CDR3 region has the DNA TGTGTCAGCAGCTTAGTACTCCAAAACTATGGCTACACCTTC. It translates to CVSSLVLQNYGYTF. The genes are TRBV7-2 and TRBJ1-2; D not certain. CDR3 length: 14 residues. Germline V gives CDR1 SGHTA, CDR2 FQGNSA.

This clonotype was seen a few times. The genes are TRBV20-1 and TRBJ2-1; 7 positions agree with TRBD2. The CDR3 has 15 amino acids. Germline V gene data show CDR1 as DFQATT and CDR2 as SNEGSKA (reference sequence). With 2 bases clipped from V and 8 bases from J, the junction kept 12 bases outside the gene matches. CDR3 nucleotides: TGCAGTGCTAGACCGCGGACTAGTCGGGGGGATGAGCAGTTCTTC. This translates into CSARPRTSRGDEQFF.

The chain couples TRBV7-6 to TRBJ2-1; 9 bases map to TRBD2. This CDR3 region has 16 residues. The J segment lost 5 bases and the V segment lost 8 bases, leaving 13 bases of the junction unmatched. CDR1 is SGHVS and CDR2 is FNYEAQ in the germline V gene. The CDR3 bases are TGTGCCAGCGGCTCCGGCGGGAGGGGGCCCGACAATGAGCAGTTCTTC. It specifies CASGSGGRGPDNEQFF.

By proportion, this clonotype is medium-sized. V usage is TRBV6-2 or TRBV6-3 and J usage is TRBJ1-1; TRBD1 matches at 7 bases. Trimming took 5 bases from V and 3 from J; bases not matched to a gene: 6. The V gene's germline CDR1 is MNHEY and CDR2 SVGEGT. The CDR3 spans 14 residues. In nucleotides, the CDR3 is TGTGCCAGCAGTGCGGACAGGAGATACACTGAAGCTTTCTTT. Its protein product is CASSADRRYTEAFF.

This clonotype was seen a handful of times. The chain recombines TRBV7-8 with TRBJ1-3; D unclear. This CDR3 is built from 17 residues. Trimming cost V 1 base and J 0 bases, with 13 bases left between them. Looked up from germline, CDR1 is SGHVS and CDR2 is FQNEAQ. The CDR3 is CASSLGLGPRSGNTIYF. The DNA for the CDR3 is TGTGCCAGCAGCTTAGGTCTGGGCCCCCGCTCTGGAAACACCATATATTTT.

This clonotype came up many times. The J gene is TRBJ2-6, the V gene TRBV6-1; D gene unclear. The V end lost 4 bases, the J end lost 0 bases, and 4 bases lay between the germline ends. The CDR3 extends over 14 amino acids. The germline V gene encodes CDR1 MNHNS and CDR2 SASEGT. The CDR3 bases are TGTGCCAGCAGTGTGAACTCTGGGGCCAACGTCCTGACTTTC. It codes for CASSVNSGANVLTF.

This clonotype was observed a few times. The chain employs TRBV27 and TRBJ2-7; 10 bases agree with TRBD1. Trimming cost V 3 bases and J 3 bases; bases outside gene matches: 14. The CDR3 has 18 residues. Germline lookup yields CDR1 MNHEY and CDR2 SMNVEV (reference sequence). The CDR3 bases are TGTGCCAGCAGTTTGATATTTGTTAGTGGGACAGGGGACTACGAGCAGTACTTC. Protein sequence: CASSLIFVSGTGDYEQYF.

This clonotype has just a few counts. The CDR3 nucleotides read TGTGCCAGCAGCCCATCTTGGGGGCAGGGGCTTGGAAACACCATATATTTT. Residues: CASSPSWGQGLGNTIYF. The chain couples TRBV11-2 to TRBJ1-3; perhaps TRBD1 as D (6 bases). The CDR3 has 17 amino acids. CDR1 is SGHAT and CDR2 is FQNNGV in the germline V gene. Trimming took 5 bases from V and 3 from J, leaving 20 bases between them.

This clonotype appeared many times. This chain links TRBV6-4 with TRBJ1-6; TRBD1 matches 8 bases. Germline V gene data show CDR1 as MRHNA and CDR2 as SNTAGT. The CDR3 length is 14 residues. Trimming removed 5 bases from V and 7 bases from J; junction bases left unmatched: 4. The DNA for the CDR3 is TGTGCCAGCAGTAAGACAGGGGAGAATTCACCCCTCCACTTT. It yields the protein CASSKTGENSPLHF.

The chain combines TRBV4-1 with TRBJ1-5, with a tentative D call TRBD1 (5 bases). Germline CDR1 MGHRA, CDR2 YSYEKL. V lost 0 bases to trimming and J lost 4 bases, with 7 bases between them. This CDR3 has 14 amino acids. The CDR3 DNA reads TGCGCCAGCAGCCAAGACAGGGAAAATCAGCCCCAGCATTTT. Translated: CASSQDRENQPQHF.

The table lists this clonotype with many counts. The chain joins TRBV5-6 to TRBJ2-5; D is ambiguous. V dropped 1 base and J dropped 1 base, with 8 bases sitting between them. Per the germline V gene, CDR1 is SGHDT and CDR2 is YYEEEE. CDR3 length: 14 amino acids. CDR3: CASSLTGIQETQYF. The DNA of the CDR3 is TGTGCCAGCAGCTTGACTGGGATCCAAGAGACCCAGTACTTC. Looking up the rest from reference TRBV5-6 and TRBJ2-5 gives the full variable domain: DAGVTQSPTHLIKTRGQQVTLRCSPKSGHDTVSWYQQALGQGPQFIFQYYEEEERQRGNFPDRFSGHQFPNYSSELNVNALLLGDSALYLCASSLTGIQETQYFGPGTRLLVL.

Comments on this clonotype: The junction departs from the called germline gene at one end, perhaps through a read error. This chain links TRBV13 with TRBJ2-3; the match to TRBD1 covers 8 bases. This CDR3 region has 18 residues. Germline CDR1 reads PRHDT; CDR2 reads FYEKMQ (reference sequence). In DNA form, the CDR3 reads TGTGTCAGCAGCTTAGTACCCCCCGGACAGGGTATTCCAGATACGCAGTATTTT. Its translation: CVSSLVPPGQGIPDTQYF.

In its sample, this clonotype ranks as medium-sized. CDR3 region: CASSPSQASGYNEQFF. CDR3 coding DNA: TGTGCCAGCTCACCTAGTCAGGCTAGCGGCTACAATGAGCAGTTCTTC. The V and J genes are TRBV18 and TRBJ2-1; 7 bases fit TRBD2. Germline V gene data show CDR1 as KGHSH and CDR2 as LQKENI. CDR3 length equals 16 residues. V trimming: 3 bases; J trimming: 3 bases; junction bases outside the gene matches: 8.

This clonotype was counted a few times. The chain recombines TRBV7-3 with TRBJ2-1; perhaps TRBD1 as D (6 bases). Germline lookup yields CDR1 SGHTA and CDR2 FQGTGA. V lost 1 base to trimming and J lost 2 bases, with 12 bases between them. CDR3 size: 16 residues. In DNA form, the CDR3 reads TGTGCCAGCAGCTTAAACACAGGGCGGACCTACAATGAGCAGTTCTTC. Amino acids: CASSLNTGRTYNEQFF.

The genes are TRBV3-1 and TRBJ2-3; D is ambiguous. The CDR3 has 13 residues. Germline values: CDR1 LGHDT, CDR2 YNNKEL (reference sequence). V was pared by 0 bases and J by 6 bases, with 7 bases between. CDR3 amino acids: CASSQDRLDTQYF. CDR3 DNA sequence: TGTGCCAGCAGCCAAGATAGGCTGGATACGCAGTATTTT.

The table lists this clonotype with many counts. V and J are TRBV5-5 and TRBJ2-1; perhaps TRBD1 as D (6 bases). Between the trimmed V and J ends, which lost 4 bases and 4 bases, there was a span of 12 bases. The CDR3 is 14 amino acids. The V gene's germline CDR1 is SGHKS and CDR2 YYEKEE (reference sequence). The CDR3 coding sequence is TGTGCCAGCAGCCCTGGACAGCTTTACAATGAGCAGTTCTTC. Residues: CASSPGQLYNEQFF. Full variable domain (rest looked up from reference TRBV5-5 and TRBJ2-1): DAGVTQSPTHLIKTRGQQVTLRCSPISGHKSVSWYQQVLGQGPQFIFQYYEKEERGRGNFPDRFSARQFPNYSSELNVNALLLGDSALYLCASSPGQLYNEQFFGPGTRLTVL.

Sample share makes this clonotype medium-sized (0.01 to 0.1%). The V and J genes are TRBV19 and TRBJ2-1; 13 positions match TRBD2. V gave up 7 bases and J gave up 6 bases; unmatched junction bases: 9. There are 16 residues in the CDR3. CDR1 and CDR2 (germline): LNHDA, SQIVND (reference sequence). CDR3 region: CASTLQGLAGRNEQFF. In DNA, the CDR3 is TGTGCCAGTACCCTACAGGGACTAGCGGGACGCAATGAGCAGTTCTTC.